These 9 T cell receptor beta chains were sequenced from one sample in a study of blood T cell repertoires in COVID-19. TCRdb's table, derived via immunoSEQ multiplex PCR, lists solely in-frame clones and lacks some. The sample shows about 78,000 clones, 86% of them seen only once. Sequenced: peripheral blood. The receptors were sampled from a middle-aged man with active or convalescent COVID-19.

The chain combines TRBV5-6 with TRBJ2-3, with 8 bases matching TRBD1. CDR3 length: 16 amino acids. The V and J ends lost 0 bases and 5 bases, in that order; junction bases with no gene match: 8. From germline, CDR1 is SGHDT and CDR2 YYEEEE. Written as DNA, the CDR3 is TGTGCCAGCAGCTTGGTTATCGGACAGGGTGGAGATACGCAGTATTTT. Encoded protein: CASSLVIGQGGDTQYF.

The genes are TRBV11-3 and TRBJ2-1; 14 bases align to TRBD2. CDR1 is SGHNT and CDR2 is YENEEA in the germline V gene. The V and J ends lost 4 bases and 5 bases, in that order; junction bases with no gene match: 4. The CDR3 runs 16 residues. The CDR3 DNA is TGTGCCAGCAGCTCTGGGACTAGCGGGGGAGACAATGAGCAGTTCTTC. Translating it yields CASSSGTSGGDNEQFF.

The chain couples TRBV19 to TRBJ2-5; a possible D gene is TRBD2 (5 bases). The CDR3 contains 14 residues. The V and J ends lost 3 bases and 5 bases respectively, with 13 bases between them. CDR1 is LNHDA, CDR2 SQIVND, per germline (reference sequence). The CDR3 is CASSISGVMETQYF. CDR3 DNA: TGTGCCAGTAGTATTTCCGGGGTAATGGAGACCCAGTACTTC.

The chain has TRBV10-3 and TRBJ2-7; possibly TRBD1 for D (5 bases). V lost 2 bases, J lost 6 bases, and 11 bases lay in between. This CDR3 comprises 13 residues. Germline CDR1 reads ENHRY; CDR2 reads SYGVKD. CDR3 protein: CAISELKDIEQYV. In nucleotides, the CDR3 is TGTGCCATCAGTGAGCTCAAGGACATCGAGCAGTACGTC.

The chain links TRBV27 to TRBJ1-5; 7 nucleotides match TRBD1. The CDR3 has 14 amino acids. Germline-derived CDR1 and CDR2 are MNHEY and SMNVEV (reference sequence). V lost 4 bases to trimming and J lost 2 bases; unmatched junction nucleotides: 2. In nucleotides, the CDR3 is TGTGCCAGCAGTTACAGGGGCGGCAATCAGCCCCAGCATTTT. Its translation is CASSYRGGNQPQHF.

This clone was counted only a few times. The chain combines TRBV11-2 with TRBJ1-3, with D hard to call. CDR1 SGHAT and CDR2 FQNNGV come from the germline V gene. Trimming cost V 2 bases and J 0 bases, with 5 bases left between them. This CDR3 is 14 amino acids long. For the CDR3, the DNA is TGTGCCAGCAGCTTATTTAGCTCTGGAAACACCATATATTTT. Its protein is CASSLFSSGNTIYF.

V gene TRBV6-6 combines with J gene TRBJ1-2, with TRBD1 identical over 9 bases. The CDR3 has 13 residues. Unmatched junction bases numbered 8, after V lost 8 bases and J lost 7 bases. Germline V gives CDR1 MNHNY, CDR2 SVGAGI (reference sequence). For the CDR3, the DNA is TGTGCCAGCGAGGGGACAGGGCTACCTGGCTACACCTTC. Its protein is CASEGTGLPGYTF.

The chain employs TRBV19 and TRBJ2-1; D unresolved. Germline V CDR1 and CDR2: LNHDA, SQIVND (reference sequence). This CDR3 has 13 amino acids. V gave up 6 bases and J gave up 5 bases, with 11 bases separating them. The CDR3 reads CASRKDTNNEQFF. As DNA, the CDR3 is TGTGCCAGTAGGAAAGACACGAACAATGAGCAGTTCTTC.

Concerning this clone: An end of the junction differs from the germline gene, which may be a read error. The CDR3 nucleotides are TGTGCCAGCAGCCCCTTAGGGGGTAGGTCCTCCGAGCAGTACTTC. It codes for CASSPLGGRSSEQYF. The chain combines TRBV6-5 with TRBJ2-7; tentative D call: TRBD1 (6 bases). In germline, CDR1 is MNHEY, CDR2 SVGAGI. The CDR3 runs to 15 residues.